Each of the 24 T cell receptor beta chains below was sequenced from the same sample in a study of human T cells and chemical hapten exposure. MiXCR was run by TCRdb on the RACE reads, yielding one entry per CDR3 protein. The repertoire has over 300,000 distinct CDR3 sequences, around 5.5% of them found once; the top ten carry just over 2.5%. Stated time point: pre-sensitization, week 0. The treatment is: therapeutic diphenylcyclopropenone sensitization with weekly scalp DPC. Sequences were derived from whole blood, sampled in connection with sensitization to the hapten diphenylcyclopropenone (DPC). Receptors were obtained from a woman in her forties or fifties with alopecia areata. Some clones in this sample may be carry-over from other donors' samples.

This clonotype was seen repeatedly, ten times or more. J is TRBJ2-7 and V is TRBV28; no clear D gene. The CDR3 totals 13 residues. Germline V CDR1 and CDR2: MDHEN, SYDVKM. Trimming stripped 5 bases from V and 5 bases from J, with 13 bases between. The CDR3 DNA reads TGTGCCAGCAGTCCCTTAGGCGAACACGAGCAGTACTTC. The encoded protein is CASSPLGEHEQYF.

Only a few counts were recorded for this clonotype. The chain joins TRBV30 to TRBJ2-1; TRBD2 agrees at 11 bases. The CDR3 consists of 13 residues. The germline V gene encodes CDR1 GTSNPN and CDR2 SVGIG (reference sequence). V gave up 2 bases and J gave up 9 bases; unmatched junction bases: 3. CDR3 sequence: CAWSRGLAAEQFF. The CDR3 bases are TGTGCCTGGAGTAGGGGACTAGCGGCTGAGCAGTTCTTC.

This chain links TRBV5-5 with TRBJ1-1; D is undetermined. The CDR3 is 14 residues long. Trimming stripped 0 bases from V and 6 bases from J, with 12 bases between. Germline V gene data show CDR1 as SGHKS and CDR2 as YYEKEE (reference sequence). Here the CDR3 reads CASSLGSGKAEAFF. CDR3 bases: TGTGCCAGCAGCTTGGGGTCTGGAAAGGCTGAAGCTTTCTTT.

This clonotype was seen at least ten times. The rearrangement joins TRBV20-1 to TRBJ1-5; D is possibly TRBD1 (6 bases). The germline V and J ends were trimmed by 1 base and 1 base, with 14 bases remaining between them. The CDR3 loop spans 16 amino acids. Germline-derived CDR1 and CDR2 are DFQATT and SNEGSKA (reference sequence). The CDR3 sequence: CSARVHREGSNQPQHF. DNA for the CDR3: TGCAGTGCTAGAGTCCACAGGGAAGGGAGCAATCAGCCCCAGCATTTT.

This clonotype came up many times. The gene calls are TRBV6-2 or TRBV6-3 and TRBJ1-5; D gene ambiguous. The germline V and J ends were trimmed by 6 bases and 3 bases, with 12 bases remaining between them. The CDR3 has 14 residues. Per germline, CDR1 MNHEY and CDR2 SVGEGT. The CDR3 reads CASRGDTTNQPQHF. CDR3 coding DNA: TGTGCCAGCAGGGGAGACACTACCAATCAGCCCCAGCATTTT.

This clonotype was counted ten times or more. The chain recombines TRBV12-3 or TRBV12-4 with TRBJ1-4, with 10 bases that match TRBD1. J lost 5 bases, V lost 5 bases, and 2 bases had no gene match. This CDR3 spans 14 amino acids. The CDR3 spells CASSPGQGNEKLFF. The CDR3, as DNA: TGTGCCAGCAGTCCGGGACAGGGGAATGAAAAACTGTTTTTT.

V and J are TRBV28 and TRBJ1-5; 7 bases line up with TRBD1. The length of the CDR3 is 14 residues. Unmatched junction bases numbered 4, after V lost 4 bases and J lost 4 bases. Per the germline V gene, CDR1 is MDHEN and CDR2 is SYDVKM. The CDR3 sequence: CASSWGQWNQPQHF. The CDR3 DNA follows: TGTGCCAGCAGTTGGGGACAGTGGAATCAGCCCCAGCATTTT.

This clonotype came up a few times. This chain connects TRBV24-1 to TRBJ1-1; a possible D gene is TRBD1 (6 bases). Per germline, CDR1 KGHDR and CDR2 SFDVKD. The CDR3 is made up of 14 amino acids. Trimming pared 4 bases from V and 2 bases from J, leaving 10 bases between. The CDR3 loop is CATSEGTSNTEAFF. The CDR3 DNA reads as TGTGCCACCAGTGAGGGGACAAGCAACACTGAAGCTTTCTTT.

This clonotype was recorded at least ten times. J is TRBJ2-7 and V is TRBV5-1, with D perhaps TRBD1 (7 bases). Trimming shortened V by 3 bases and J by 7 bases, and 17 bases separated the two germline ends. This CDR3 region has 14 residues. Looked up from germline, CDR1 is SGHRS and CDR2 is YFSETQ. CDR3 amino acids: CASSYGQAGGEQYF. The CDR3 bases are TGCGCCAGCAGCTACGGACAGGCAGGGGGGGAGCAGTACTTC.

V gene TRBV9 combines with J gene TRBJ2-3; D is tentatively TRBD1 or TRBD2 (5 bases each). The CDR3 contains 13 residues. Looked up from germline, CDR1 is SGDLS and CDR2 is YYNGEE. V lost 5 bases, J lost 2 bases, and 9 bases lay in between. CDR3 nucleotides: TGTGCCAGCAGAAGGGACCCCACAGATACGCAGTATTTT. The encoded protein is CASRRDPTDTQYF.

This clonotype was recorded at least ten times. The chain uses TRBV7-2 and TRBJ1-6, with 9 bases fitting TRBD1. This CDR3 contains 15 residues. Per germline, CDR1 SGHTA and CDR2 FQGNSA. J was trimmed by 9 bases and V by 5 bases; bases with no gene match: 8. In DNA, the CDR3 is TGTGCCAGCAGCCCTAGACAGGGGGGTGGTTCACCCCTCCACTTT. Protein product: CASSPRQGGGSPLHF. The entire variable domain, with the rest obtained from reference TRBV7-2 and TRBJ1-6, is as follows: GAGVSQSPSNKVTEKGKDVELRCDPISGHTALYWYRQSLGQGLEFLIYFQGNSAPDKSGLPSDRFSAERTGGSVSTLTIQRTQQEDSAVYLCASSPRQGGGSPLHFGNGTRLTVT.

The table lists this clonotype with many counts. V and J are TRBV6-5 and TRBJ1-1, with D tentatively TRBD1 (6 bases). CDR3 length: 16 residues. From germline, CDR1 is MNHEY and CDR2 SVGAGI. Trimming left V 0 bases short and J 0 bases short, with 11 bases between. CDR3 nucleotide sequence: TGTGCCAGCAGTTACTCCAGGGGACGGCTGAACACTGAAGCTTTCTTT. Amino acid sequence: CASSYSRGRLNTEAFF.

This clonotype has ten or more counts. The rearrangement uses TRBV3-1 and TRBJ2-7, with 12 bases lining up with TRBD1. Losses at the gene ends were 3 bases for V and 4 bases for J; bases not matched to a gene: 4. The CDR3 runs to 15 residues. Germline CDR1 LGHDT, CDR2 YNNKEL (reference sequence). The DNA for the CDR3 is TGTGCCAGCAGCCAGAGGGACAGGGGGCTATACGAGCAGTACTTC. It encodes CASSQRDRGLYEQYF.

As concerns this clonotype: A clone one base away is much larger, so this may be a read error. The chain recombines TRBV27 with TRBJ2-7, with D unresolved. Per the germline V gene, CDR1 is MNHEY and CDR2 is SMNVEV (reference sequence). This CDR3 is 13 amino acids long. The CDR3 is CASRLSPGNEQYF. The DNA for the CDR3 is TGTGCCAGCAGATTATCGCCCGGCAACGAGCAGTACTTC.

This clonotype was observed once. Being one base from a much bigger clone, this may be a read error. The chain joins TRBV6-5 to TRBJ1-1, with D tentatively TRBD1 (5 bases). The CDR3 is made up of 18 amino acids. Germline loops: CDR1 MNHEY, CDR2 SVGAGI. V was cut by 0 bases and J by 3 bases, with 20 bases left in between. The CDR3 loop is CASSYSREGDMGDTEAFF. The CDR3 DNA sequence: TGTGCCAGCAGTTACTCCCGGGAAGGCGATATGGGGGACACTGAAGCTTTCTTT.

This clonotype has more than one count but fewer than ten. The chain combines TRBV28 with TRBJ2-5; D might be TRBD1 (5 bases). Germline values: CDR1 MDHEN, CDR2 SYDVKM. Trimming left V 6 bases short and J 4 bases short, with 12 bases between. CDR3 length: 13 amino acids. The CDR3 loop reads CASRASRAETQYF. The CDR3 DNA reads as TGTGCCAGCAGAGCCAGCAGGGCAGAGACCCAGTACTTC.

This clonotype has just a few counts. Written as DNA, the CDR3 is TGCAGTGCTAGAGGGGGGGCTGGAAACATTCAGTACTTC. This codes for CSARGGAGNIQYF. The rearrangement links TRBV20-1 to TRBJ2-4, with D perhaps matching TRBD1 or TRBD2 (6 bases each). CDR3 length: 13 residues. Per germline, CDR1 DFQATT and CDR2 SNEGSKA (reference sequence). The V end lost 1 base, the J end lost 6 bases, and 10 bases lay between the germline ends.

This clonotype has more than one count but fewer than ten. V usage is TRBV12-3 or TRBV12-4 and J usage is TRBJ1-2; 10 bases are shared with TRBD1. The CDR3 extends over 14 amino acids. J lost 4 bases, V lost 1 base, and 0 bases had no gene match. For the CDR3, the DNA is TGTGCCAGCAGTTTAGGGACAGGGGGCTATGGCTACACCTTC. Translating it yields CASSLGTGGYGYTF.

The V and J genes are TRBV6-6 and TRBJ2-3, with no clear D. V was cut by 6 bases and J by 2 bases, with 15 bases left in between. The germline V gene has CDR1 MNHNY and CDR2 SVGAGI (reference sequence). The CDR3 consists of 15 residues. The CDR3 protein is CASRDTAVYTDTQYF. The CDR3 nucleotides read TGTGCCAGCAGGGATACAGCAGTGTACACAGATACGCAGTATTTT.

The chain recombines TRBV4-2 with TRBJ1-1, with unresolved D. The CDR3 totals 15 residues. The V gene's germline CDR1 is LGHNA and CDR2 YNFKEQ. The ends were cut back, 4 bases at V and 0 bases at J, with 12 bases in the middle. This chain's CDR3 is CASSRERVMNTEAFF. In DNA form, the CDR3 reads TGTGCCAGCAGCCGGGAGAGGGTCATGAACACTGAAGCTTTCTTT.

At least ten counts were recorded for this clonotype. The CDR3 coding sequence is TGTGCCAGCAGCCAAAGACTAGCGGGAGCTCTAGATACGCAGTATTTT. Protein sequence: CASSQRLAGALDTQYF. The V call is TRBV4-2, the J call TRBJ2-3; 12 positions agree with TRBD2. V shed 2 bases and J 5 bases; nucleotides not matched to a gene: 5. Germline CDR1 and CDR2: LGHNA and YNFKEQ. The CDR3 has 16 residues.

The V and J genes are TRBV7-9 and TRBJ2-6; 7 bases align to TRBD1. With V trimmed by 5 bases and J by 3 bases, 10 bases remained unmatched. This CDR3 has 17 amino acids. The germline gives CDR1 SEHNR, CDR2 FQNEAQ (reference sequence). The CDR3 protein is CASSTQGVDFGANVLTF. The CDR3 nucleotides are TGTGCCAGCAGCACCCAGGGGGTAGACTTTGGGGCCAACGTCCTGACTTTC.

In this sample, this clonotype turned up many times. The V gene is TRBV24-1, the J gene TRBJ1-5; TRBD1 is a possible D gene (6 bases). Per the germline V gene, CDR1 is KGHDR and CDR2 is SFDVKD. The ends were cut back, 4 bases at V and 4 bases at J, with 10 bases in the middle. The CDR3 has 14 residues. The CDR3 is CATSETGLNQPQHF. DNA for the CDR3: TGTGCCACCAGTGAAACAGGGTTGAATCAGCCCCAGCATTTT.

This clonotype has at least ten counts. The chain recombines TRBV7-2 with TRBJ2-1, with D possibly matching TRBD2 (5 bases). Germline V lookup: CDR1 SGHTA, CDR2 FQGNSA. CDR3 size: 15 residues. V lost 0 bases and J lost 8, with 14 bases in between. The CDR3 protein is CASSLASGGLDEQFF. The CDR3 nucleotides read TGTGCCAGCAGCTTAGCAAGCGGCGGTCTGGATGAGCAGTTCTTC.